A selection of T cell receptor beta chains follows, all from one sample in a study of OX40 agonist ivuxolimab in advanced cancers. Sequencing used immunoSEQ multiplex PCR; TCRdb keeps in-frame clones, though not all of them. This table holds 60,000 to 70,000 clones, roughly 80% found once. This specimen was CD4+ or CD8+ T cells sorted from blood, taken in a trial of the OX40 agonist ivuxolimab. These receptors came from an adult with an advanced solid tumor such as melanoma, head and neck, liver or kidney cancer. The CDR3 runs from the conserved cysteine through the conserved F or W. Each record gives: D gene, V gene, J gene, clone size, CDR3 DNA, CDR3 protein. A D gene is named only where the DNA matches it firmly. Only some rows state a clone size, as once, few, many or a class for expanded clones.

D: .; V: TRBV5-4; J: TRBJ2-5; size: .; DNA: TGTGCCAGCAGAGCTCAGGCAGGGGGGGGAGAGACCCAGTACTTC; CDR3: CASRAQAGGGETQYF
D: TRBD2; V: TRBV19; J: TRBJ2-2; size: .; DNA: TGTGCCAGTAGTAAAAGTCTAGCGGGAGACACCGGGGAGCTGTTTTTT; CDR3: CASSKSLAGDTGELFF
D: .; V: TRBV5-5; J: TRBJ2-1; size: .; DNA: TGTGCCAGCAGCTTGGGTGTCGAGCAGTTCTTC; CDR3: CASSLGVEQFF
D: TRBD2; V: TRBV11-1; J: TRBJ2-3; size: .; DNA: TGTGCCAGCAGCGGGAGGGGTGAGGATACGCAGTATTTT; CDR3: CASSGRGEDTQYF
D: .; V: TRBV30; J: TRBJ1-5; size: .; DNA: TGTGCCTGGAGTCCTGGTGATCAGCCCCAGCATTTT; CDR3: CAWSPGDQPQHF
D: .; V: TRBV19; J: TRBJ1-6; size: .; DNA: TGTGCCAGTCGGGTGTCCTCCTATAATTCACCCCTCCACTTT; CDR3: CASRVSSYNSPLHF
D: TRBD2; V: TRBV7-3; J: TRBJ2-3; size: .; DNA: TGTGCCAGCAGCTTAGGGACTAGCGGGAGCCTCACAGATACGCAGTATTTT; CDR3: CASSLGTSGSLTDTQYF
D: TRBD1; V: TRBV4-1; J: TRBJ2-1; size: few; DNA: TGCGCCAGCAGCCAGAGGGACAGGACGGGCAATGAGCAGTTCTTC; CDR3: CASSQRDRTGNEQFF
D: TRBD1; V: TRBV6-5; J: TRBJ1-2; size: .; DNA: TGTGCCAGCAGTTACTCGACGACAGGGGGTGACTATGGCTACACCTTC; CDR3: CASSYSTTGGDYGYTF
D: TRBD1; V: TRBV2; J: TRBJ1-5; size: .; DNA: TGTGCCAGCAGTGAAGCCTTAGGACAGGGAAGCAATCAGCCCCAGCATTTT; CDR3: CASSEALGQGSNQPQHF
D: TRBD1; V: TRBV29-1; J: TRBJ2-3; size: .; DNA: TGCAGCTCTTACGAAAAGGGGGCCCCAGATACGCAGTATTTT; CDR3: CSSYEKGAPDTQYF
D: .; V: TRBV10-1; J: TRBJ2-1; size: .; DNA: TGCGCCAGCAGTGAGTTGAGGGTATCTGAGCAGTTCTTC; CDR3: CASSELRVSEQFF
D: .; V: TRBV6-1; J: TRBJ1-3; size: .; DNA: TGTGCCAGCAGATATGATAGTAGCTCTGGAAACACCATATATTTT; CDR3: CASRYDSSSGNTIYF
D: .; V: TRBV23-1; J: TRBJ1-6; size: .; DNA: TGCGCCAGCAGTCAATCAGGGAGGGGGTCCTATAATTCACCCCTCCACTTT; CDR3: CASSQSGRGSYNSPLHF
D: .; V: TRBV10-3; J: TRBJ2-5; size: .; DNA: TGTGCCATCAGGGTCCAAGAGACCCAGTACTTC; CDR3: CAIRVQETQYF
D: .; V: TRBV7-9; J: TRBJ2-5; size: .; DNA: TGTGCCAGCAGCTCGCGGAATCAAGAGACCCAGTACTTC; CDR3: CASSSRNQETQYF
D: .; V: TRBV28; J: TRBJ2-1; size: .; DNA: TGTGCCAGCAAGTCGACGGAGGCTGGGGGGTTCTTC; CDR3: CASKSTEAGGFF
D: TRBD1; V: TRBV6-5; J: TRBJ1-5; size: .; DNA: TGTGCCACCCGGCTCGGACAGGGCAATCAGCCCCAGCATTTT; CDR3: CATRLGQGNQPQHF
D: .; V: TRBV28; J: TRBJ2-3; size: .; DNA: TGTGCCAGCAGTTTAATCGACAGGATCGCAGATACGCAGTATTTT; CDR3: CASSLIDRIADTQYF
D: .; V: TRBV19; J: TRBJ1-1; size: .; DNA: TGTGCCAGTAGTTCGGGGATTCAGGGAACTGAAGCTTTCTTT; CDR3: CASSSGIQGTEAFF
D: .; V: TRBV9; J: TRBJ2-1; size: .; DNA: TGTGCCAGCAGCGTGGGTCGGAGAGCAGGCAATGAGCAGTTCTTC; CDR3: CASSVGRRAGNEQFF
D: .; V: TRBV4-2; J: TRBJ2-7; size: .; DNA: TGTGCCAGCAGCCAAGGGGGGGCGGGACAGTTTTACGAGCAGTACTTC; CDR3: CASSQGGAGQFYEQYF
D: TRBD1; V: TRBV29-1; J: TRBJ1-2; size: .; DNA: TGCAGCGTGCGGACAGGGACCAACTATGGCTACACCTTC; CDR3: CSVRTGTNYGYTF
D: TRBD1; V: TRBV20-1; J: TRBJ2-7; size: .; DNA: TGCAGTGACAGGGGGTCCTACGAGCAGTACTTC; CDR3: CSDRGSYEQYF
D: TRBD2; V: TRBV7-9; J: TRBJ2-5; size: .; DNA: TGTGCCAGCAGCTTCCCCACTAGCGGAGAGACCCAGTACTTC; CDR3: CASSFPTSGETQYF
D: .; V: TRBV11-3; J: TRBJ1-1; size: .; DNA: TGTGCCAGCAGCTTACACAGGGACACTGAAGCTTTCTTT; CDR3: CASSLHRDTEAFF
D: .; V: TRBV6-5; J: TRBJ1-2; size: .; DNA: TGTGCCACCCGGACGAATTCTGACTATGGCTACACCTTC; CDR3: CATRTNSDYGYTF
D: .; V: TRBV28; J: TRBJ1-1; size: .; DNA: TGTGCCAGCAAGGCCGGTGAAACCGGGACAGAAGCTTTCTTT; CDR3: CASKAGETGTEAFF
D: .; V: TRBV2; J: TRBJ2-5; size: few; DNA: TGTGCCAGCAGTGAAATCTTAGAAACCCAGTACTTC; CDR3: CASSEILETQYF
D: TRBD1; V: TRBV28; J: TRBJ2-5; size: .; DNA: TGTGCCAGCAGTATGGGACAGCCCAAAGAGACCCAGTACTTC; CDR3: CASSMGQPKETQYF